This T cell receptor (beta chain) stems from a study of T cell responses to AZD1222 COVID-19 vaccine. This CDR3 is built from 15 residues. The trim removed 5 bases at V and 8 bases at J, leaving 10 bases unmatched. Germline lookup yields CDR1 SGHVS and CDR2 FQNEAQ. Profiled with immunoSEQ multiplex PCR; TCRdb holds only in-frame clones, not every one. The sample carries 99,000 or so clones, approximately 93% recorded once. The chain links TRBV7-8 to TRBJ1-4, with 8 bases lining up with TRBD1. Source: peripheral blood, taken on day 0 of AZD1222 vaccination. This sequence was found in an adult in good health. DNA of the CDR3: TGTGCCAGCAGCCCCGACAGGGGAATGGACGAAAAACTGTTTTTT. Translating gives CASSPDRGMDEKLFF.